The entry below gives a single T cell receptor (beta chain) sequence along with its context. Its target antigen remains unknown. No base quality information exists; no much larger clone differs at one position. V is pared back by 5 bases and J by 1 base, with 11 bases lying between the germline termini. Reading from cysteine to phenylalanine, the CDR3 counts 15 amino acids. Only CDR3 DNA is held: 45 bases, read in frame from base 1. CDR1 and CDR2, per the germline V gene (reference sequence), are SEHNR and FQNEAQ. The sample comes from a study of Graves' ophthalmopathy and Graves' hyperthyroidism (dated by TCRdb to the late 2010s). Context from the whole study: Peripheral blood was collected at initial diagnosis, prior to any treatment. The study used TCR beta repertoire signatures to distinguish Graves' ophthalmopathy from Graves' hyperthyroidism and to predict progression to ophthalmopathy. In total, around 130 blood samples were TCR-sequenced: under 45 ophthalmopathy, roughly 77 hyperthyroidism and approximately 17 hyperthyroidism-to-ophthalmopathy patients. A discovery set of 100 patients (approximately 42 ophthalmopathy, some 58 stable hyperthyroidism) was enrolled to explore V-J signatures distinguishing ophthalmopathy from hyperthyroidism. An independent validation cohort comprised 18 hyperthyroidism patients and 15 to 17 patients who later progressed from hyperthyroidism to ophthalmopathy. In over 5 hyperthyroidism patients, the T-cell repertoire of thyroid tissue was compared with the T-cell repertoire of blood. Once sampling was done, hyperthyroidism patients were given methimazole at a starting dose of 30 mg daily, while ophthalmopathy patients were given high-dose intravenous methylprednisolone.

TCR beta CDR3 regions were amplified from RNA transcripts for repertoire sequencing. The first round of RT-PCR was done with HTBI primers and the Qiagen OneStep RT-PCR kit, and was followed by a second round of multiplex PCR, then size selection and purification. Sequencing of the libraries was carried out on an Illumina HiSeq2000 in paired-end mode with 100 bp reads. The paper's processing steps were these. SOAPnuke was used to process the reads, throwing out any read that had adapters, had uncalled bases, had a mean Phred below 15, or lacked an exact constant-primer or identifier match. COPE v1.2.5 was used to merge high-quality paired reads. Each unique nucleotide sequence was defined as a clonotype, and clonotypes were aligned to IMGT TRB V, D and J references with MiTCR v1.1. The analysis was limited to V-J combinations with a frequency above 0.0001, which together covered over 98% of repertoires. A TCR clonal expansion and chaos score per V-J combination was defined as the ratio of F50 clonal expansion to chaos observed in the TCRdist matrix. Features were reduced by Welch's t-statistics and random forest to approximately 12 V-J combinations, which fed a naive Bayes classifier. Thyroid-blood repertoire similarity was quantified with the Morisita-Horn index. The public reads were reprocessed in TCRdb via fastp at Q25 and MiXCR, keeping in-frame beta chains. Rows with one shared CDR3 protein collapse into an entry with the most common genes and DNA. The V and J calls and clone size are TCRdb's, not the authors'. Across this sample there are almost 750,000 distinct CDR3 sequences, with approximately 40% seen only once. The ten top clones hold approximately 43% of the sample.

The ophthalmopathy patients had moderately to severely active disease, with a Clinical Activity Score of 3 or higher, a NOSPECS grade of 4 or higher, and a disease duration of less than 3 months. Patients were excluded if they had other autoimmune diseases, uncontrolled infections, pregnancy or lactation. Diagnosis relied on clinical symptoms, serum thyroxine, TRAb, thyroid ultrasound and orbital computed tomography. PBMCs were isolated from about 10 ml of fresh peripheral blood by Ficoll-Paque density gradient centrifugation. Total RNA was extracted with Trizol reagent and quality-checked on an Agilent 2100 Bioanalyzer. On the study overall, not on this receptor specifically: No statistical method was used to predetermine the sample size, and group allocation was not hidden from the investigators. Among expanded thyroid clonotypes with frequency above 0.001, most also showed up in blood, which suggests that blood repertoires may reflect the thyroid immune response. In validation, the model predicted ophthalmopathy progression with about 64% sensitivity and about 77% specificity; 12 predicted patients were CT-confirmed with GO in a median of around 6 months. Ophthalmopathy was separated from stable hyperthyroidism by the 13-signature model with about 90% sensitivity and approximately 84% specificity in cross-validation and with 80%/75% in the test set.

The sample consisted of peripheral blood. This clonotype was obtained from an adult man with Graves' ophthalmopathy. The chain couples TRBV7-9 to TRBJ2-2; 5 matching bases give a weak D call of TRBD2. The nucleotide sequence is TGTGCCAGCAGCCTCCACGGACTGAACACCGGGGAGCTGTTTTTT. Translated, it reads CASSLHGLNTGELFF.